This TCR beta chain was sequenced for a study of shared clonotypes between healthy human individuals. General study results and limits: Non-shared clonotypes showed lower generation probabilities than clonotypes common to all four donors. An expected dependence of interdonor clonotype sharing on sequencing depth was noted.

Worth noting for this clone: The target antigen is unknown.

Germline-derived CDR1 and CDR2 are SGHTA and FQGTGA. V lost 5 bases and J 0 bases, leaving 13 bases between the germline ends. The CDR3 length is 16 residues. It was 200 to 250 ng DNA, about 30,000 T cell genomes, that sorted-subset replicate PCRs used. Sequenced by immunoSEQ multiplex PCR; TCRdb stores in-frame clones only, minus some. The sample lists around 1.9 million clones, roughly 95% seen once, with about 1.6% in the top ten. Naive CD8 cells comprised CD45RO-negative, CCR7-positively selected cells, excluding terminally differentiated effector memory CD45RA+ cells. The rearrangement uses TRBV7-3 and TRBJ2-2, with a possible D match to TRBD1 (5 bases). The sequence was collected from a man in his late teens or twenties in good health. Some clones in this sample may be carry-over from other donors' samples. The sample comprised naive CD8+ T cells from PBMCs. CDR3 protein: CASSGWGGTNTGELFF. The CDR3 DNA reads as TGTGCCAGCAGCGGATGGGGCGGCACGAACACCGGGGAGCTGTTTTTT.